Listed here is a single T cell receptor beta chain. What it binds is unknown. The data originate from a study of cytotoxic CD8 clonotypes in ibrutinib-treated CLL. Study-level points and caveats: Public clonotypes were uncommon and contracted or stayed stable on treatment.

The CDR3 is made up of 16 amino acids. Trimming took 4 bases from V and 5 from J; bases not matched to a gene: 7. CDR1 and CDR2 (germline): SGHRS, YFSETQ. Clones were sequenced by immunoSEQ multiplex PCR, and TCRdb holds only the in-frame ones, with some missing. Here the sample spans 200,000 to 250,000 clones, over 65% being singletons. Sample: PBMCs, taken after 12 months of ibrutinib treatment. The rearrangement joins TRBV5-1 to TRBJ2-5; 14 positions match TRBD2. This sequence originates from a human donor with chronic lymphocytic leukemia. CDR3 coding DNA: TGCGCCAGCAGCGCCGGGACTAGCGGGGGAGGGGAGACCCAGTACTTC. Protein product: CASSAGTSGGGETQYF.